This entry lists 16 T cell receptor beta chains sequenced from one sample in a study of Tregs in tolerant kidney transplant recipients (dated by TCRdb to between 2019 and 2020). The library came from the immunoSEQ multiplex PCR assay. The immuneACCESS repertoire file appears here via TCRdb, limited to in-frame rearrangements. These files lack a portion of the clones; in checked studies, under half of the deficit traces to unresolved V genes, and the cause of the others is not known. This sample has about 110,000 clones in its table, and around 87% of those were observed once. About 0.31% of the sample belongs to the ten largest clones. The intended sense of this specimen's time point label: blood sample drawn before combined kidney and bone marrow transplant. The material was CD4+ T cells from blood, obtained before the transplant. The receptors originated from a human donor who received a combined kidney and bone marrow transplant.

On this clone itself: Germline and junction disagree at one end, which may indicate a read error. V and J are TRBV7-2 and TRBJ2-1; 7 positions match TRBD2. CDR3 length: 14 residues. CDR1 and CDR2 from the germline V gene are SGHTA and FQGNSA. The DNA for the CDR3 is TGTGCCAGCAGCCCCACCGGGGAGGGCCCCGCCCCGCTCTTC. Protein sequence: CASSPTGEGPAPLF. Filled out from reference TRBV7-2 and TRBJ2-1, the complete variable domain reads GAGVSQSPSNKVTEKGKDVELRCDPISGHTALYWYRQSLGQGLEFLIYFQGNSAPDKSGLPSDRFSAERTGGSVSTLTIQRTQQEDSAVYLCASSPTGEGPAPLFGPGTRLTVL.

In the case of this clone: One end of the junction fails to match germline, which may point to a read error. This chain joins TRBV19 and TRBJ1-3, with 8 bases matching TRBD1. This CDR3 is 11 amino acids long. Germline CDR1 LNHDA, CDR2 SQIVND (reference sequence). CDR3 residues: CGTGSGNTIYF. In nucleotides, the CDR3 is TGCGGGACAGGCAGTGGAAACACCATATATTTT.

This sequence joins TRBV5-1 and TRBJ2-7, with D tentatively TRBD2 (6 bases). The V end was cut by 7 bases, the J end by 3 bases, with 14 bases between. The CDR3 contains 13 residues. Germline lookup yields CDR1 SGHRS and CDR2 YFSETQ. In DNA, the CDR3 is TGCGCCAGCCGGAGGGGATTCCTCTACGAGCAGTACTTC. Amino acids: CASRRGFLYEQYF.

The chain is built from TRBV5-1 and TRBJ2-5; 11 bases are a match to TRBD2. V was pared by 4 bases and J by 5 bases, with 7 bases of the junction left unmatched. The CDR3 length is 15 residues. The germline V gene has CDR1 SGHRS and CDR2 YFSETQ. The CDR3 sequence is CASSQLAGAPETQYF. The CDR3 DNA reads TGCGCCAGCAGCCAACTAGCGGGGGCCCCCGAGACCCAGTACTTC.

V and J are TRBV4-1 and TRBJ1-4, with D tentatively TRBD1 (6 bases). Trimming shortened V by 4 bases and J by 6 bases, and 18 bases separated the two germline ends. This CDR3 is 16 amino acids long. Germline-derived CDR1 and CDR2 are MGHRA and YSYEKL. The CDR3 region has the DNA TGCGCCAGCAGCCTCCGAGGTGGGGGGGGCGATGAAAAACTGTTTTTT. Protein sequence: CASSLRGGGGDEKLFF.

The chain has TRBV11-2 and TRBJ1-1; a weak D match, TRBD1 (5 bases). The CDR3 spans 13 residues. CDR1 and CDR2 from the germline V gene are SGHAT and FQNNGV. V lost 1 base and J lost 11, with 14 bases in between. This CDR3 is CASSLALARVAFF. The DNA of the CDR3 is TGTGCCAGCAGCTTAGCGTTAGCCAGGGTCGCTTTCTTT.

The chain recombines TRBV4-1 with TRBJ2-5; 11 positions agree with TRBD2. With V trimmed by 4 bases and J by 3 bases, 1 base remained unmatched. This CDR3 spans 14 amino acids. Germline loops: CDR1 MGHRA, CDR2 YSYEKL. The CDR3: CASSLGLAEETQYF. Written as DNA, the CDR3 is TGCGCCAGCAGCCTGGGACTAGCGGAAGAGACCCAGTACTTC.

The rearrangement joins TRBV5-4 to TRBJ1-1; D might be TRBD1 (5 bases). This CDR3 region has 15 residues. V lost 0 bases and J 4 bases, leaving 13 bases between the germline ends. The V gene's germline CDR1 is SGHNT and CDR2 YYREEE (reference sequence). CDR3 protein: CASSLAGQLGTEAFF. The CDR3 DNA sequence: TGTGCCAGCAGCTTGGCAGGGCAACTGGGCACTGAAGCTTTCTTT. Full variable domain (outside the CDR3, taken from reference TRBV5-4 and TRBJ1-1): ETGVTQSPTHLIKTRGQQVTLRCSSQSGHNTVSWYQQALGQGPQFIFQYYREEENGRGNFPPRFSGLQFPNYSSELNVNALELDDSALYLCASSLAGQLGTEAFFGQGTRLTVV.

Only a few counts were recorded for this clone. This chain connects TRBV4-1 to TRBJ1-5, with TRBD1 identical over 8 bases. The V gene's germline CDR1 is MGHRA and CDR2 YSYEKL. The CDR3 is made up of 15 amino acids. Trimming at V came to 1 base and at J to 1 base, leaving 0 bases not matched to a gene. As DNA, the CDR3 is TGCGCCAGCAGCCAAGGGGACAGGAGCAATCAGCCCCAGCATTTT. As protein: CASSQGDRSNQPQHF.

V usage is TRBV7-6 and J usage is TRBJ2-1; 8 positions match TRBD1. The CDR3 runs 14 residues. After removal of 8 bases from V and 5 bases from J, the junction contained 8 bases not matched to a gene. Germline CDR1 and CDR2: SGHVS and FNYEAQ. CDR3 amino acids: CASSQGVPHNEQFF. The DNA for the CDR3 is TGTGCCAGCTCACAGGGGGTCCCTCACAATGAGCAGTTCTTC.

The rearrangement uses TRBV5-1 and TRBJ1-4; 10 nucleotides line up with TRBD1. CDR3 length equals 17 residues. V was clipped by 1 base and J by 4 bases; unmatched bases: 7. The germline gives CDR1 SGHRS, CDR2 YFSETQ. CDR3 in amino acids: CASSLRGQGLNNEKLFF. The CDR3 coding sequence is TGCGCCAGCAGCTTGCGGGGACAGGGGTTGAATAATGAAAAACTGTTTTTT.

V and J are TRBV5-1 and TRBJ2-6; D is ambiguous. V lost 1 base to trimming and J lost 0 bases, with 5 bases between them. Germline V gene lookup returns CDR1 SGHRS and CDR2 YFSETQ. There are 15 residues in the CDR3. CDR3 protein: CASSLTSSGANVLTF. CDR3 DNA sequence: TGCGCCAGCAGCTTGACATCCTCTGGGGCCAACGTCCTGACTTTC.

This clone came up once. The chain links TRBV5-1 to TRBJ2-7, with 8 bases lining up with TRBD2. This CDR3 has 15 residues. V dropped 0 bases and J dropped 7; count of bases not matched to a gene: 9. Per the germline V gene, CDR1 is SGHRS and CDR2 is YFSETQ. The CDR3 reads CASSLVASGLREQYF. Here the CDR3 DNA reads TGCGCCAGCAGCTTGGTGGCTAGCGGGCTTCGGGAGCAGTACTTC.

The chain employs TRBV18 and TRBJ1-1; 8 bases fit TRBD1. The CDR3 covers 13 residues. CDR1 KGHSH and CDR2 LQKENI come from the germline V gene. Germline trimming cut 5 bases from V and 6 bases from J; bases unmatched to any gene: 5. CDR3 DNA sequence: TGTGCCAGCTCATGGCAGGGGGCTTCTGAAGCTTTCTTT. Protein: CASSWQGASEAFF.

The chain carries TRBV5-5 and TRBJ2-7; no clear D gene. The CDR3 runs 14 residues. V was cut by 1 base and J by 6 bases, with 14 bases left in between. The germline gives CDR1 SGHKS, CDR2 YYEKEE (reference sequence). CDR3 in amino acids: CASSLSAKPLEQYF. In nucleotides, the CDR3 is TGTGCCAGCAGCTTGAGTGCGAAGCCTCTCGAGCAGTACTTC. The whole variable domain, remainder taken from reference TRBV5-5 and TRBJ2-7, is DAGVTQSPTHLIKTRGQQVTLRCSPISGHKSVSWYQQVLGQGPQFIFQYYEKEERGRGNFPDRFSARQFPNYSSELNVNALLLGDSALYLCASSLSAKPLEQYFGPGTRLTVT.

V gene TRBV5-6 combines with J gene TRBJ1-3; 8 bases are a match to TRBD1. Germline values: CDR1 SGHDT, CDR2 YYEEEE. This CDR3 spans 16 amino acids. The V and J ends lost 2 bases and 0 bases, in that order; junction bases with no gene match: 4. The CDR3 spells CASSFYRGYSGNTIYF. CDR3 bases: TGTGCCAGCAGCTTCTACAGGGGGTACTCTGGAAACACCATATATTTT.